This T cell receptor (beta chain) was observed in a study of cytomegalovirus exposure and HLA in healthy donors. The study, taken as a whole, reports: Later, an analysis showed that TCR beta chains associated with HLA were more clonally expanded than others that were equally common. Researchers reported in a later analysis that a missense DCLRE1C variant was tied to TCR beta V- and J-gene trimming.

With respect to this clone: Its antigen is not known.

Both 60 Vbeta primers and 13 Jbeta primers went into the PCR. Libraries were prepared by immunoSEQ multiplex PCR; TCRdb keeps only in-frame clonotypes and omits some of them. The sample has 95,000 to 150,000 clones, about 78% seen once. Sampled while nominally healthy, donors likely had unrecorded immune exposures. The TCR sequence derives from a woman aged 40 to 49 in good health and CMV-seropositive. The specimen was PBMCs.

The CDR3 spells CASSDERAGEYGYTF. The CDR3 nucleotides are TGTGCCAGCAGTGATGAAAGGGCGGGGGAATATGGCTACACCTTC. J is TRBJ1-2 and V is TRBV25-1, with a possible D match to TRBD1 (5 bases). Germline CDR1 is MGHDK and CDR2 is SYGVNS. V was shortened by 3 bases and J by 5 bases, with 16 bases between the two germline ends. The CDR3 runs to 15 residues.